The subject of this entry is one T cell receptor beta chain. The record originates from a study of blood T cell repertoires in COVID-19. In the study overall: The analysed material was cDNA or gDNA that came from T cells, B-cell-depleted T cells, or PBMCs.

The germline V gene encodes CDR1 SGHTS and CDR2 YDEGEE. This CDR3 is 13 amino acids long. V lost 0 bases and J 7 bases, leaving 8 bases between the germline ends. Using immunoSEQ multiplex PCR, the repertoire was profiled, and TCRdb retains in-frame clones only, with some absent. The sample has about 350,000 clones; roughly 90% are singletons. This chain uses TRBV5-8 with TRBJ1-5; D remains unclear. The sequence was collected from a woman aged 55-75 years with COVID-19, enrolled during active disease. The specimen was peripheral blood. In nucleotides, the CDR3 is TGTGCCAGCAGCTTGGAAGCGGACCAGCCCCAGCATTTT. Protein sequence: CASSLEADQPQHF.